Listed below are T cell receptor beta chains from one sample, sequenced in a study of T cell repertoires in urothelial bladder cancer. Some clones are missing from TCRdb's copy, which holds only in-frame ones; the method was immunoSEQ multiplex PCR. The data show 10,000 or so clones, with about two thirds seen just once and around 7.3% held by the top ten. The sequencing input was tumor-infiltrating cells from bladder cancer. These TCRs come from a human donor with a benign inflammatory bladder lesion. The CDR3 runs from the conserved cysteine through the conserved F or W.

V gene,CDR3 protein
TRBV4-2,CASSQARGSGVTQYF
TRBV25-1,CASSVTGGDSPLHF
TRBV7-8,CASSFGDLRSGGELFF
TRBV14,CASSSLAGAAGELFF
TRBV6-1,CASSEGAGLNYGYTF
TRBV6-5,CASRTSGGAQFF
TRBV6-6,CASTPTGANEQYF
TRBV11-2,CASSLIPGGTEAFF
TRBV28,CASIPPPLDSYSGNTIYF
TRBV20-1,CSASRQTQYF
TRBV6-5,CASSYGPIGDTQYF
TRBV19,CASRLQSTQGLIAFF
TRBV18,CASSDRGLDEKLFF
TRBV5-1,CASSRYLGGTDTQYF
TRBV5-6,CASWLAGGYTGELFF
TRBV9,CASSEGLAGGHETQYF
TRBV5-6,CASSLSLGIGEKLFF
TRBV9,CASSFQTGGQQFF
TRBV18,CASSPLANSYNSPLHF
TRBV2,CASTPPGQTFSYEQYF
TRBV5-1,CASSATGTPNTGELFF
TRBV6-1,CASSEEAGDGTDTQYF
TRBV9,CASSKGTSGGAHGELFF
TRBV7-6,CASSLAIRGSTEAFF
TRBV7-8,CASSLFSQGEAGELFF
TRBV5-4,CASSRGLAGGSEQYF
TRBV29-1,CSVGGTQETQYF
TRBV10-3,CAISEERVGEQFF